Below are 6 T cell receptor beta chains sequenced from a single sample in a study of blood T cell repertoires in COVID-19 (dated by TCRdb to 2020 to 2021). The library came from the immunoSEQ multiplex PCR assay. TCRdb provides this immuneACCESS table in a form limited to in-frame rearrangements. Some clones are lacking; in checked studies, under half of them reflect an unresolved V gene, and why the rest are absent is not known. The sample table lists over 400,000 clones, approximately 91% of them with a count of one. Around 8% of the sample goes to the ten largest clones. Source material: PBMCs or T cells enriched from blood (not recorded which). All receptors come from a woman in her sixties or seventies who had recovered from COVID-19.

The chain joins TRBV24-1 to TRBJ2-3; TRBD2 might be the D (5 bases). This CDR3 is 16 amino acids long. Per the germline V gene, CDR1 is KGHDR and CDR2 is SFDVKD. V was trimmed by 1 base and J by 0 bases, leaving 10 bases between them. The DNA of the CDR3 is TGTGCCACCAGTGATTTCGGAGCGGACAGCACAGATACGCAGTATTTT. It encodes CATSDFGADSTDTQYF.

In DNA, the CDR3 is TGTGCCAGCAGCGAGGACACCTTGATAGGTGAAGCTTTCTTT. As protein: CASSEDTLIGEAFF. This sequence joins TRBV11-2 and TRBJ1-1; a weak D match, TRBD1 (5 bases). Trimming removed 5 bases from V and 7 bases from J, with 17 bases in between. Germline lookup yields CDR1 SGHAT and CDR2 FQNNGV. CDR3 length: 14 amino acids.

The chain carries TRBV25-1 and TRBJ2-7; 10 nucleotides match TRBD1. CDR1 and CDR2 (germline): MGHDK, SYGVNS. The trim removed 8 bases at V and 4 bases at J, leaving 11 bases unmatched. The CDR3 totals 15 residues. The CDR3 coding sequence is TGTGCCAGCCTTGCTCGGACAGGGGGATTGTACGAGCAGTACTTC. This translates into CASLARTGGLYEQYF.

The chain joins TRBV5-6 to TRBJ2-5; 8 nucleotides line up with TRBD1. The germline V gene has CDR1 SGHDT and CDR2 YYEEEE. The CDR3 totals 14 residues. Losses at the gene ends were 4 bases for V and 5 bases for J; bases not matched to a gene: 7. The CDR3 is CASSPRTGRETQYF. The CDR3 DNA reads as TGTGCCAGCAGCCCGCGGACAGGGCGGGAGACCCAGTACTTC.

The V call is TRBV5-6, the J call TRBJ2-5, with 8 bases lining up with TRBD1. Germline values: CDR1 SGHDT, CDR2 YYEEEE. V lost 4 bases and J lost 7; bases outside the gene matches: 9. The CDR3 length is 14 residues. CDR3 bases: TGTGCCAGCAGCGGGGCAGGGGGCCTAGGGACCCAGTACTTC. It codes for CASSGAGGLGTQYF.

This clone was counted only a few times. The CDR3 DNA is TGCGCCAGCAGCTGGACCCCGCGGGACGAGCAGTACGTC. This codes for CASSWTPRDEQYV. V usage is TRBV5-1 and J usage is TRBJ2-7, with D perhaps TRBD2 (5 bases). The CDR3 contains 13 residues. The germline V gene has CDR1 SGHRS and CDR2 YFSETQ. Between the trimmed V and J ends, which lost 3 bases and 5 bases, there was a span of 12 bases.